The 30 T cell receptor beta chains below all came from one sample that was sequenced in a study of tumor-infiltrating lymphocytes in oesophageal squamous cell carcinoma. In TCRdb, the PCR reads were re-called with MiXCR into one record per CDR3 protein. The sample lists about 14,000 distinct CDR3 sequences; 45% to 65% were seen once. Sequenced material: esophageal tumor tissue. The receptors come from a male donor with esophageal squamous cell carcinoma.

In its sample, this clonotype was seen a few times. The CDR3 here is CARSAGTGDSGNTIYF. The CDR3 DNA sequence: TGTGCCAGAAGCGCCGGGACAGGCGATTCTGGAAACACCATATATTTT. The rearrangement links TRBV5-3 to TRBJ1-3; 8 nucleotides agree with TRBD1. TRBV5-3 is assigned to the ORF class and has an uncertain function. The trim removed 4 bases at V and 1 base at J, leaving 7 bases unmatched. CDR3 length: 16 amino acids.

The chain has TRBV19 and TRBJ2-2, with D hard to call. The CDR3 runs 14 residues. CDR1 is LNHDA and CDR2 is SQIVND in the germline V gene (reference sequence). V was cut by 6 bases and J by 0 bases, with 8 bases left in between. DNA for the CDR3: TGTGCCAGTAGACAGCCATCGAACACCGGGGAGCTGTTTTTT. Translating gives CASRQPSNTGELFF.

This clonotype is medium-sized in the sample. CDR3 sequence (DNA): TGTGCCAGCACCCCGGGTCCTACGCAAGAGACCCAGTACTTC. The encoded protein is CASTPGPTQETQYF. The chain recombines TRBV6-1 with TRBJ2-5; no firm D call. Germline V gene data show CDR1 as MNHNS and CDR2 as SASEGT. This CDR3 is 14 amino acids long. The V end lost 7 bases, the J end lost 2 bases, and 14 bases lay between the germline ends.

The CDR3 region has the DNA TGTGCCATCAGTGAGTCAAGGACAGGGGCGCGTTCCTACGAGCAGTACTTC. As protein: CAISESRTGARSYEQYF. The rearrangement links TRBV10-3 to TRBJ2-6; 9 bases match TRBD1. The end of the DNA is better explained by TRBJ2-7, so the J call may be wrong. Germline values: CDR1 ENHRY, CDR2 SYGVKD. The CDR3 covers 17 residues.

The rearrangement links TRBV7-6 to TRBJ2-4; D is unresolved. Trimming stripped 7 bases from V and 13 bases from J, with 23 bases between. The CDR3 extends over 14 amino acids. Germline values: CDR1 SGHVS, CDR2 FNYEAQ. This CDR3 is CASTPDSSYNEQYF. The CDR3 DNA reads TGTGCCAGCACCCCCGATAGTTCCTACAATGAGCAGTACTTC.

This rearrangement joins TRBV12-3 or TRBV12-4 to TRBJ2-6, with 9 nucleotides matching TRBD2. Gene TRBJ2-1 matches the end of the DNA better, so the J call may be wrong. The CDR3 consists of 15 residues. The CDR3: CASSLWLAGINEQFF. The CDR3 nucleotides read TGTGCCAGCAGTTTATGGCTAGCGGGAATCAATGAGCAGTTCTTC.

The chain couples TRBV28 to TRBJ2-1, with 14 positions matching TRBD2. Trimming took 2 bases from V and 7 from J; bases not matched to a gene: 22. Germline V lookup: CDR1 MDHEN, CDR2 SYDVKM. The CDR3 loop spans 22 amino acids. The CDR3 DNA is TGTGCCAGCAGTTTAACTGGGAACCCGGGACTAGCGGGAGTGGGGTCTCGGAATGAGCAGTTCTTC. Its protein is CASSLTGNPGLAGVGSRNEQFF.

The chain recombines TRBV29-1 with TRBJ2-5; D gene ambiguous. Per germline, CDR1 SQVTM and CDR2 ANQGSEA. CDR3 length: 13 amino acids. Trimming pared 5 bases from V and 4 bases from J, leaving 14 bases between. The CDR3 region is CSVQKGYGETQYF. DNA for the CDR3: TGCAGCGTTCAGAAAGGGTATGGAGAGACCCAGTACTTC.

This clonotype was counted ten times or more. The chain recombines TRBV7-3 with TRBJ2-1, with D perhaps TRBD2 (6 bases). V was clipped by 2 bases and J by 9 bases, with 11 bases between them. The CDR3 length is 13 residues. Germline values: CDR1 SGHTA, CDR2 FQGTGA. DNA of the CDR3: TGTGCCAGCAGCTTAGGGGGGTGGGGTGAGCAGTTCTTC. Its translation: CASSLGGWGEQFF.

This clonotype was picked up a small number of times. This chain links TRBV7-2 with TRBJ2-1; 10 bases fit TRBD1. CDR1 SGHTA and CDR2 FQGNSA come from the germline V gene. The V and J ends lost 5 bases and 5 bases, in that order; junction bases with no gene match: 6. This CDR3 comprises 15 residues. This CDR3 is CASSPQGQGHNEQFF. CDR3 DNA: TGTGCCAGCAGCCCCCAGGGACAGGGGCACAATGAGCAGTTCTTC.

This clonotype was observed at least ten times. The rearrangement uses TRBV14 and TRBJ2-5; D gene ambiguous. The V end was cut by 4 bases, the J end by 2 bases, with 14 bases between. Germline assignment: CDR1 SGHDN and CDR2 FVKESK. The CDR3 spans 15 residues. Here the CDR3 reads CASSPTLGSQETQYF. In DNA, the CDR3 is TGTGCCAGCAGCCCGACTCTAGGTTCTCAAGAGACCCAGTACTTC.

J is TRBJ2-5 and V is TRBV28, with 11 bases identical to TRBD1. V gave up 8 bases and J gave up 5 bases; unmatched junction bases: 10. Germline CDR1 is MDHEN and CDR2 is SYDVKM. The CDR3 totals 15 residues. DNA of the CDR3: TGTGCCAGCCACCTGGGGGACAGGGGGGTGGAGACCCAGTACTTC. Its protein is CASHLGDRGVETQYF.

The CDR3 region has the DNA TGTGCCAGCAGCCCCCAGGTTCGGGCAGGCGGCTACACCTTC. Its translation: CASSPQVRAGGYTF. The chain carries TRBV7-6 and TRBJ1-2; D not certain. V lost 5 bases and J 8 bases, leaving 18 bases between the germline ends. This CDR3 spans 14 amino acids. The germline gives CDR1 SGHVS, CDR2 FNYEAQ. The whole variable domain, filled in from reference TRBV7-6 and TRBJ1-2, reads GAGVSQSPRYKVTKRGQDVALRCDPISGHVSLYWYRQALGQGPEFLTYFNYEAQQDKSGLPNDRFSAERPEGSISTLTIQRTEQRDSAMYRCASSPQVRAGGYTFGSGTRLTVV.

This clonotype is deemed medium-sized. The chain uses TRBV7-8 and TRBJ1-4; D gene ambiguous. V lost 5 bases to trimming and J lost 4 bases, with 20 bases between them. Germline CDR1 reads SGHVS; CDR2 reads FQNEAQ. The CDR3 consists of 17 residues. The DNA of the CDR3 is TGTGCCAGCAGCCCTGAATCGAATCTGTGGAGTAATGAAAAACTGTTTTTT. It yields the protein CASSPESNLWSNEKLFF.

The chain combines TRBV6-6 with TRBJ2-5; weak D call: TRBD2 (6 bases). The end of the DNA fits TRBJ2-7 better, so the J call may be wrong. Per the germline V gene, CDR1 is MNHNY and CDR2 is SVGAGI (reference sequence). This CDR3 has 18 amino acids. CDR3 residues: CASSYSNRLLAEPYEQYF. The CDR3 DNA reads TGTGCCAGCAGTTACTCAAACCGACTTTTAGCGGAACCCTACGAGCAGTACTTC.

This chain links TRBV7-3 with TRBJ1-1, with D unclear. The CDR3 has 15 residues. Per germline, CDR1 SGHTA and CDR2 FQGTGA. V was trimmed by 1 base and J by 0 bases, leaving 9 bases between them. The CDR3 region has the DNA TGTGCCAGCAGCTTAAGTCCAGCCATGAACACTGAAGCTTTCTTT. Protein: CASSLSPAMNTEAFF.

A few counts support this clonotype. The rearrangement uses TRBV7-9 and TRBJ2-3; 12 bases match TRBD2. The J call may be faulty, since TRBJ2-1 better matches the DNA end. The CDR3 is 15 residues long. Germline V gene sequence: CDR1 SEHNR, CDR2 FQNEAQ (reference sequence). The CDR3 sequence: CASSRTSGESNEQFF. The CDR3 coding sequence is TGTGCCAGCAGCCGGACTAGCGGGGAGAGTAATGAGCAGTTCTTC.

The J gene is TRBJ2-3, the V gene TRBV7-3; TRBD1 aligns across 9 bases. Gene TRBJ2-7 matches the end of the DNA better, so the J call may be wrong. The germline V gene has CDR1 SGHTA and CDR2 FQGTGA. This CDR3 spans 13 amino acids. The CDR3 DNA follows: TGTGCCAGCAGCCAGACAGGGGGTGGGGAGCAGTACTTC. The encoded protein is CASSQTGGGEQYF.

In its sample, this clonotype was seen a few times. The rearrangement joins TRBV7-6 to TRBJ2-4; the D gene could be TRBD1 or TRBD2 (5 bases each). Germline loops: CDR1 SGHVS, CDR2 FNYEAQ. The ends were cut back, 2 bases at V and 3 bases at J, with 8 bases in the middle. The CDR3 spans 14 residues. The CDR3 DNA is TGTGCCAGCAGCTTAATGGGGGACAAAAACATTCAGTACTTC. It yields the protein CASSLMGDKNIQYF.

This clonotype occurred a few times. This chain uses TRBV12-3 or TRBV12-4 with TRBJ2-7; 10 bases map to TRBD2. Trimming cost V 4 bases and J 2 bases; bases outside gene matches: 2. The CDR3 spans 14 residues. The CDR3 DNA reads as TGTGCCAGCAGTTATAGCGGGAGGCCCTACGAGCAGTACTTC. Amino acids: CASSYSGRPYEQYF.

The chain recombines TRBV7-4 with TRBJ2-1; D is unclear. V gave up 1 base and J gave up 4 bases, with 8 bases separating them. The V gene's germline CDR1 is SGHVT and CDR2 SQSDAQ. The CDR3 loop spans 14 amino acids. CDR3 amino acids: CASSLDASYNEQFF. CDR3 nucleotide sequence: TGTGCCAGCAGCTTAGACGCGAGTTACAATGAGCAGTTCTTC.

CDR3 sequence (DNA): TGTGCCAGCAGCTTACAATACGGAGGGCCCCATGGAGACAGGGATGTCACCGGGGAGCTGTTTTTT. Amino acid sequence: CASSLQYGGPHGDRDVTGELFF. V gene TRBV7-9 combines with J gene TRBJ2-2, with a weak D call TRBD1 (7 bases). Germline V gives CDR1 SEHNR, CDR2 FQNEAQ (reference sequence). The V and J ends lost 2 bases and 4 bases respectively, with 32 bases between them. The CDR3 spans 22 residues.

In its sample, this clonotype was seen many times. The rearrangement joins TRBV7-9 to TRBJ2-7; TRBD2 matches at 9 bases. The CDR3 sequence is 17 residues long. The germline V gene has CDR1 SEHNR and CDR2 FQNEAQ (reference sequence). With 5 bases clipped from V and 7 bases from J, the junction kept 18 bases outside the gene matches. The CDR3 loop reads CASSPAASGIFWNEQYF. The CDR3 bases are TGTGCCAGCAGCCCAGCAGCTAGCGGGATCTTCTGGAATGAGCAGTACTTC. Full variable domain (rest looked up from reference TRBV7-9 and TRBJ2-7): DTGVSQNPRHKITKRGQNVTFRCDPISEHNRLYWYRQTLGQGPEFLTYFQNEAQLEKSRLLSDRFSAERPKGSFSTLEIQRTEQGDSAMYLCASSPAASGIFWNEQYFGPGTRLTVT.

The chain recombines TRBV11-2 with TRBJ2-1; D is possibly TRBD1 or TRBD2 (5 bases each). TRBJ2-7 explains the end of the DNA better; the J call may be wrong. CDR3 length equals 15 residues. From germline, CDR1 is SGHAT and CDR2 FQNNGV. This chain's CDR3 is CASSLSRGDYNEQYF. The CDR3 DNA sequence: TGTGCCAGCAGCTTAAGCCGGGGCGACTACAATGAGCAGTACTTC.

The chain is built from TRBV6-6 and TRBJ1-1; D gene uncertain. The ends were cut back, 2 bases at V and 3 bases at J, with 10 bases in the middle. Germline loops: CDR1 MNHNY, CDR2 SVGAGI (reference sequence). There are 14 residues in the CDR3. Here the CDR3 DNA reads TGTGCCAGCAGTTACCCCGGGTGGGACACTGAAGCTTTCTTT. Residues: CASSYPGWDTEAFF.

The rearrangement links TRBV7-2 to TRBJ1-4; possible D gene TRBD1, 5 bases. Looked up from germline, CDR1 is SGHTA and CDR2 is FQGNSA. This CDR3 is built from 16 residues. Trimming cost V 5 bases and J 0 bases, with 13 bases left between them. The DNA of the CDR3 is TGTGCCAGCAGCCCGGGACCGGATGCAACTAATGAAAAACTGTTTTTT. Its translation is CASSPGPDATNEKLFF.

This chain uses TRBV6-1 with TRBJ2-7, with D perhaps matching TRBD1 (6 bases). V was cut by 6 bases and J by 0 bases, with 9 bases left in between. Germline CDR1 MNHNS, CDR2 SASEGT. The CDR3 has 13 amino acids. CDR3 DNA: TGTGCCAGCAGCAAGGGGGTCTCCTACGAGCAGTACTTC. This gives the protein CASSKGVSYEQYF.

This chain joins TRBV7-9 and TRBJ2-3; 13 nucleotides match TRBD2. The last part of the DNA fits TRBJ2-7 better; the J call may be wrong. Germline V gene data show CDR1 as SEHNR and CDR2 as FQNEAQ (reference sequence). CDR3 length: 18 amino acids. The CDR3 nucleotides read TGTGCCAGCAGCTTACTACTAGCGGGAGGGGGGAACACAGATACGCAGTACTTC. Protein: CASSLLLAGGGNTDTQYF.

V and J are TRBV7-2 and TRBJ2-3; a weak D match, TRBD1 (6 bases). Near its end, the DNA agrees better with TRBJ2-1, so the J call may be wrong. The germline V gene encodes CDR1 SGHTA and CDR2 FQGNSA. This CDR3 spans 14 amino acids. In nucleotides, the CDR3 is TGTGCCAGCAGCTTAGCTGCAGGGGCGAATGAGCAGTTCTTC. Its translation: CASSLAAGANEQFF.

By sample share, this clonotype is medium-sized. The chain employs TRBV6-1 and TRBJ2-7; possible D gene TRBD1, 6 bases. The CDR3 covers 15 residues. CDR1 and CDR2 from the germline V gene are MNHNS and SASEGT. V was cut by 2 bases and J by 0 bases, with 11 bases left in between. The CDR3 here is CASSEQGPLSYEQYF. CDR3 coding DNA: TGTGCCAGCAGTGAACAGGGGCCACTCTCCTACGAGCAGTACTTC.